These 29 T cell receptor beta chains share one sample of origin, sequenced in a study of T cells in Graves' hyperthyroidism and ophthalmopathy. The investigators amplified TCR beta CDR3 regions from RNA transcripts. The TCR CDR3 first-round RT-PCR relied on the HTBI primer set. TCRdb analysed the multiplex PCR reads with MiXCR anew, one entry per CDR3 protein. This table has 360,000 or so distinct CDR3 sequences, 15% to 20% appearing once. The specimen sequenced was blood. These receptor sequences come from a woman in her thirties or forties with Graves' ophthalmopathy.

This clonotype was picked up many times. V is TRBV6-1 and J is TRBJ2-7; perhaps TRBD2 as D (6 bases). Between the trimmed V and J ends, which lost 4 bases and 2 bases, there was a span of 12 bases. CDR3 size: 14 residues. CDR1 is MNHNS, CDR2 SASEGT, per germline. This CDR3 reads CASSAAGAAYEQYF. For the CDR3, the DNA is TGTGCCAGCAGTGCAGCGGGTGCTGCCTACGAGCAGTACTTC.

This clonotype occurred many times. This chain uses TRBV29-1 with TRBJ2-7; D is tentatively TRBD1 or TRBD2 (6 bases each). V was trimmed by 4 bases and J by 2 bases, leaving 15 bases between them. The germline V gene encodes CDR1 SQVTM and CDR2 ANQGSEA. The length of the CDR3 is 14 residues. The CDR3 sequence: CSVVGAGGAYEQYF. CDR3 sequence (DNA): TGCAGCGTTGTGGGGGCCGGCGGGGCCTACGAGCAGTACTTC.

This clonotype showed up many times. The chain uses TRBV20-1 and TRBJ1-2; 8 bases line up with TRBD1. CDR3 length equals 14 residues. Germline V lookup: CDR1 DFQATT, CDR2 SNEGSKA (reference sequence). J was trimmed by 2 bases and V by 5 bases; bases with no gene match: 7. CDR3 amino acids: CSASKGQANYGYTF. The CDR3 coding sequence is TGCAGTGCTTCTAAGGGACAGGCGAACTATGGCTACACCTTC.

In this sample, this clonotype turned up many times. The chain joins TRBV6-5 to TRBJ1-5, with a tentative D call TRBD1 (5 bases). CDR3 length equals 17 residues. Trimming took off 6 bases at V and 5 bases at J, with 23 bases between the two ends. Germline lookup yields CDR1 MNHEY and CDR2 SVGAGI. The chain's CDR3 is CASSPRRFRRGDQPQHF. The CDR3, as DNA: TGTGCCAGCAGCCCCAGGCGATTCAGGCGGGGGGATCAGCCCCAGCATTTT.

CDR3 sequence: CASSQWGPQETQYF. The CDR3 region has the DNA TGTGCCAGCAGCCAGTGGGGGCCGCAAGAGACCCAGTACTTC. The genes are TRBV7-9 and TRBJ2-5; TRBD1 is a possible D gene (6 bases). V was clipped by 5 bases and J by 2 bases, with 12 bases between them. The CDR3 is 14 amino acids. Germline CDR1 and CDR2: SEHNR and FQNEAQ (reference sequence).

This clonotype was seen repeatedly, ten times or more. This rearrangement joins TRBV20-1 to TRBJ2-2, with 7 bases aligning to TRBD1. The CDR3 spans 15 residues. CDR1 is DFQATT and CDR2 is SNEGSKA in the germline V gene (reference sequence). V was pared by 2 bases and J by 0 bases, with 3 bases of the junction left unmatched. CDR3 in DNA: TGCAGTGCTAGACCGACAGGGACGAACACCGGGGAGCTGTTTTTT. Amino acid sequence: CSARPTGTNTGELFF.

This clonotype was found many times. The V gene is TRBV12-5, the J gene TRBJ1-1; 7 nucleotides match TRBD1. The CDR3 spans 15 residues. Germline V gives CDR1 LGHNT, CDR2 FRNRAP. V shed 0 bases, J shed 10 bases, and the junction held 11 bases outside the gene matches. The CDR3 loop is CASGLVIGGLYGAFF. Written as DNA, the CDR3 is TGTGCTAGTGGTTTGGTAATAGGGGGCCTCTATGGAGCTTTCTTT.

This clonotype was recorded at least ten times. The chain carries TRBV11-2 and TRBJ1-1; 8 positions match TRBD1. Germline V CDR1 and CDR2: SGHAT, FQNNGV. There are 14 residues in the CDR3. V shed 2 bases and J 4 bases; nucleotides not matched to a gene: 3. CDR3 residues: CASSLQGAVTEAFF. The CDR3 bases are TGTGCCAGCAGCTTACAGGGGGCGGTCACTGAAGCTTTCTTT.

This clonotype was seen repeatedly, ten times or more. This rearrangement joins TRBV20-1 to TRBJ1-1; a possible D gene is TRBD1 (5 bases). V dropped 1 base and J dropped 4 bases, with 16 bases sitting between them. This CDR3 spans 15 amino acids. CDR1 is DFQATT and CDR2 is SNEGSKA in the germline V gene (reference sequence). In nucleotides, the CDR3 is TGCAGTGCTAGAGCCCCTCAGGGCGACGGCACTGAAGCTTTCTTT. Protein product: CSARAPQGDGTEAFF.

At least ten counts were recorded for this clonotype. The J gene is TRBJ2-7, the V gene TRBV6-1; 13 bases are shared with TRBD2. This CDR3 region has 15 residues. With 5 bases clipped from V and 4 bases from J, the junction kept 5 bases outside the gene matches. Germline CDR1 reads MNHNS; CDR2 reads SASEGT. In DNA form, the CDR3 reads TGTGCCAGCAGTCGAACTAGCGGGAGGGCTTACGAGCAGTACTTC. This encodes CASSRTSGRAYEQYF.

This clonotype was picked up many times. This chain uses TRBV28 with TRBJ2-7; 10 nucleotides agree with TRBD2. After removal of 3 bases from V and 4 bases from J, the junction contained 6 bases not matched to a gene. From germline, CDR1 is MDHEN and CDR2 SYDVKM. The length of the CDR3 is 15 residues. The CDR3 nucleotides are TGTGCCAGCAGTTTTCCCCAGCGGGAGGGTTACGAGCAGTACTTC. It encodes CASSFPQREGYEQYF.

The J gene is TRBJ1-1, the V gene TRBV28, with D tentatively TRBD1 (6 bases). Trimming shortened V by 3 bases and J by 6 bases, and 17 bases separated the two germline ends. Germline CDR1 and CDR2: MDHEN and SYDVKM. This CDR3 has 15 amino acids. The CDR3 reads CASSFGRGRAPEAFF. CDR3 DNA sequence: TGTGCCAGCAGTTTTGGAAGGGGGAGGGCGCCTGAAGCTTTCTTT.

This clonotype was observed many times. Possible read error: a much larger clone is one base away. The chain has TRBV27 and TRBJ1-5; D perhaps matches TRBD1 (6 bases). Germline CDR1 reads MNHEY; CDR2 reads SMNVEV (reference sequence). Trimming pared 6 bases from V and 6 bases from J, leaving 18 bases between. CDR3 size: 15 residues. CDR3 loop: CASSYTPGGSQPQHF. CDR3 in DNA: TGTGCCAGCAGCTATACTCCGGGGGGCAGTCAGCCCCAGCATTTT.

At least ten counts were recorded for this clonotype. The CDR3 reads CSATPGSNQPQHF. Here the CDR3 DNA reads TGCAGTGCAACCCCTGGTAGCAATCAGCCCCAGCATTTT. The V call is TRBV20-1, the J call TRBJ1-5; D gene uncertain. The CDR3 extends over 13 amino acids. The germline V and J ends were trimmed by 6 bases and 0 bases, with 9 bases remaining between them. From germline, CDR1 is DFQATT and CDR2 SNEGSKA (reference sequence).

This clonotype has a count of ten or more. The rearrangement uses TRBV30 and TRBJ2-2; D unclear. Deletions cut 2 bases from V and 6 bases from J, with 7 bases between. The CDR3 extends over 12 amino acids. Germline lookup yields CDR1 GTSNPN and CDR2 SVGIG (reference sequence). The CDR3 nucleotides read TGTGCCTGGAGTCTGCCGGCCGGGGAGCTGTTTTTT. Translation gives CAWSLPAGELFF.

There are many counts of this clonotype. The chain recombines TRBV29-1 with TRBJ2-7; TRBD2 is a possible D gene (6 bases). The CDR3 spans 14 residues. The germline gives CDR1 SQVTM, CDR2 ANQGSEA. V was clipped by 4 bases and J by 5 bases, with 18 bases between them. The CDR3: CSVVGGGIRDEQYF. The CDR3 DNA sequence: TGCAGCGTTGTCGGTGGGGGGATACGCGACGAGCAGTACTTC.

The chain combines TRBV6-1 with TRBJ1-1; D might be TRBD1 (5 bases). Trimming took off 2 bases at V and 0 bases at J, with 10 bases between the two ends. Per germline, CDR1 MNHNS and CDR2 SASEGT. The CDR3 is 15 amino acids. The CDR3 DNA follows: TGTGCCAGCAGTGAAACGACAGAAATGAACACTGAAGCTTTCTTT. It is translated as CASSETTEMNTEAFF.

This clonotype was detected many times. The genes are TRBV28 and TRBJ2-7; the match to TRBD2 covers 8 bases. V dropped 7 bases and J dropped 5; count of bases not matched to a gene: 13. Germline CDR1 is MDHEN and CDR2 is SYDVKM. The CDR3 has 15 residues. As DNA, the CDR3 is TGTGCCAGCAACGCCAGCGGGAGTCGGCACAACGAGCAGTACTTC. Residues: CASNASGSRHNEQYF.

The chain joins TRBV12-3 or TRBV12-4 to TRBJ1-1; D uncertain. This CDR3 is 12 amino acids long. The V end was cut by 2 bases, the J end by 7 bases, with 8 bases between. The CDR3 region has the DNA TGTGCCAGCAGTTTATTGTCGAATGAAGCTTTCTTT. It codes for CASSLLSNEAFF.

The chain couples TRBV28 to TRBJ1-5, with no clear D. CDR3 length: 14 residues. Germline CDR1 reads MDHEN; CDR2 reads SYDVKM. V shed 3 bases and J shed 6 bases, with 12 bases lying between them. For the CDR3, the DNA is TGTGCCAGCAGTTTTCCCCTTGGTGGTCAGCCCCAGCATTTT. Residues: CASSFPLGGQPQHF.

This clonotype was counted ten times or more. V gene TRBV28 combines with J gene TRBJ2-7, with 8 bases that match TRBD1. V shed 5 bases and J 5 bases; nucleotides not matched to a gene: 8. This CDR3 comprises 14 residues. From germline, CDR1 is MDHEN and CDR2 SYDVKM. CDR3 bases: TGTGCCAGCAGTATAGGACAGGGAAGGGACGAGCAGTACTTC. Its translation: CASSIGQGRDEQYF.

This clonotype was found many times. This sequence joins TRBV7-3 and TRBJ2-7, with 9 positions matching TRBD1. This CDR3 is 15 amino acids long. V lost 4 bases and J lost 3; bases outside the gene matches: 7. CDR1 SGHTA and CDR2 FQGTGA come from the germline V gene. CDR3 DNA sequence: TGTGCCAGCAGCTCATACCCGGGACAGGGCTACGAGCAGTACTTC. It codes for CASSSYPGQGYEQYF.

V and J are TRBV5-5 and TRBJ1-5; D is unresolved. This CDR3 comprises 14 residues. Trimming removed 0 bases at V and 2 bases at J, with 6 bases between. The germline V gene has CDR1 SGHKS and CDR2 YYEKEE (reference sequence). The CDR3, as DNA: TGTGCCAGCAGCTTGGGTAGTGGCAATCAGCCCCAGCATTTT. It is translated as CASSLGSGNQPQHF.

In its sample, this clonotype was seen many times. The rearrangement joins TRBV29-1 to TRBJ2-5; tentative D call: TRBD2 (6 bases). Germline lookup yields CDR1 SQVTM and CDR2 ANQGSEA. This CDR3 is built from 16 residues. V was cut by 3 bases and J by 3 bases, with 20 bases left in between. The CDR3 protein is CSVDGTAISVEETQYF. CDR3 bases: TGCAGCGTTGATGGGACTGCGATATCGGTGGAAGAGACCCAGTACTTC.

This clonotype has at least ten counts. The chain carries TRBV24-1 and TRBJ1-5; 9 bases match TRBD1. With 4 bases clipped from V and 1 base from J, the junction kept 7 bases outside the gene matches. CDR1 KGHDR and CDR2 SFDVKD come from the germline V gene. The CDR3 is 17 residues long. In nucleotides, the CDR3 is TGTGCCACCAGTGACCCCCAGGACAGGGGAAGCAATCAGCCCCAGCATTTT. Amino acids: CATSDPQDRGSNQPQHF.

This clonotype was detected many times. CDR3 coding DNA: TGTGCCAGCAGCTTTGGGACACCGAGCTCCTACGAGCAGTACTTC. Its protein is CASSFGTPSSYEQYF. The V and J genes are TRBV7-9 and TRBJ2-7; D might be TRBD1 (6 bases). This CDR3 is built from 15 residues. V lost 3 bases to trimming and J lost 0 bases, with 12 bases between them. Germline CDR1 SEHNR, CDR2 FQNEAQ (reference sequence).

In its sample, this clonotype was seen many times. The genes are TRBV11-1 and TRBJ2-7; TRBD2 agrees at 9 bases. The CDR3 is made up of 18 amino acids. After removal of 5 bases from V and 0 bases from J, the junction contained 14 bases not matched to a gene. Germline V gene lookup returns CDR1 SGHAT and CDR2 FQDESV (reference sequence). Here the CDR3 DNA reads TGTGCCAGCAGCGGGTCGTCTAGCGGGAATACTTTCTCCTACGAGCAGTACTTC. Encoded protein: CASSGSSSGNTFSYEQYF.

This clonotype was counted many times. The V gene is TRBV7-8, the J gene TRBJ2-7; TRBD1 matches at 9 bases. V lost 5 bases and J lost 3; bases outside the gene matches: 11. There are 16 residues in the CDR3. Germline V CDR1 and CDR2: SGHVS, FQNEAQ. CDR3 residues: CASSRIRGQGSYEQYF. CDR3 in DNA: TGTGCCAGCAGCCGAATCCGGGGACAGGGAAGCTACGAGCAGTACTTC.

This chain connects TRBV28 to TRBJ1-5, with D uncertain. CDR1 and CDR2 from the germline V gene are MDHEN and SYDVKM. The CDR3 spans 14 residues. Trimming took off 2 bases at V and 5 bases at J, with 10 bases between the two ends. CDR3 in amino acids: CASSLAERYQPQHF. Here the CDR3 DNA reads TGTGCCAGCAGTTTAGCGGAAAGGTATCAGCCCCAGCATTTT.